Listed below are T cell receptor beta chains from one sample, sequenced in a study of long-term antiretroviral therapy in people with HIV. The table came from immunoSEQ multiplex PCR; TCRdb's copy has only in-frame clones and leaves some out. The data show fewer than 45,000 clones, more than 75% seen once. This sample comprised unsorted PBMCs, obtained roughly 2.8 years before starting antiretroviral therapy. These receptors were obtained from a woman aged 25-40 years with HIV. Both conserved end residues are part of each CDR3. A D gene is named only where the DNA matches it firmly. Rows may omit the clone size; those that give it use once, few, many or a size class.

v_call,j_call,clone_size,d_call,cdr3_aa,cdr3_nt
TRBV19,TRBJ2-5,-,-,CASSRGRQETQYF,TGTGCCAGTAGTAGGGGGCGCCAAGAGACCCAGTACTTC
TRBV14,TRBJ1-4,-,-,CASSQVWGAGLGKLFF,TGTGCCAGCAGCCAAGTTTGGGGGGCCGGGTTAGGAAAACTGTTTTTT
TRBV7-6,TRBJ1-3,-,TRBD1,CASSSGQNSGNTIYF,TGTGCCAGCAGTTCGGGACAGAACTCTGGAAACACCATATATTTT
TRBV2,TRBJ1-3,-,-,CASSDWADTIYF,TGTGCCAGCAGTGATTGGGCGGACACCATATATTTT
TRBV19,TRBJ2-1,once,-,CASSIGQGRSYNEQFF,TGTGCCAGTAGTATAGGGCAGGGAAGATCCTACAATGAGCAGTTCTTC
TRBV27,TRBJ1-2,-,-,CASSLAFGGDGYTF,TGTGCCAGCAGTTTAGCCTTCGGGGGGGATGGCTACACCTTC
TRBV19,TRBJ1-2,few,-,CASSIQGVGVNYGYTF,TGTGCCAGTAGTATACAGGGAGTGGGCGTAAACTATGGCTACACCTTC
TRBV4-2,TRBJ2-7,-,-,CASSQGGGQSREQYF,TGTGCCAGCAGCCAAGGGGGGGGCCAATCGAGAGAGCAGTACTTC
TRBV19,TRBJ1-2,-,-,CASSAPTGNYGYTF,TGTGCCAGTAGTGCCCCGACAGGAAACTATGGCTACACCTTC
TRBV29-1,TRBJ2-3,-,TRBD2,CSVHLLAGASTDTQYF,TGCAGCGTGCACCTCCTAGCGGGGGCCTCCACAGATACGCAGTATTTT
TRBV5-5,TRBJ1-2,-,-,CASRLRGGGETNYGYTF,TGTGCCAGCCGCCTCCGGGGAGGGGGTGAAACCAACTATGGCTACACCTTC
TRBV5-1,TRBJ2-7,-,-,CASSSDRFTNPGEQYF,TGCGCCAGCAGCTCAGACAGGTTTACCAACCCGGGGGAGCAGTACTTC
TRBV10-3,TRBJ1-1,-,-,CAISESGEAFF,TGTGCCATCAGTGAGTCTGGTGAAGCTTTCTTT
TRBV9,TRBJ1-3,-,-,CASSVEAGGNTIYF,TGTGCCAGCAGCGTAGAGGCAGGGGGAAACACCATATATTTT
TRBV5-8,TRBJ2-3,-,-,CASRPRSTDTQYF,TGTGCCAGCCGACCTAGATCCACAGATACGCAGTATTTT
TRBV15,TRBJ2-1,once,-,CATSIRTADYNEQFF,TGTGCCACCAGTATTAGGACCGCGGACTACAATGAGCAGTTCTTC
TRBV7-9,TRBJ2-1,-,TRBD1,CASSAGSGQEAYNEQFF,TGTGCCAGCAGCGCAGGAAGCGGACAGGAAGCCTACAATGAGCAGTTCTTC
TRBV28,TRBJ2-7,medium-sized,-,CASSRRGYEQYF,TGTGCCAGCAGTCGCAGGGGATACGAGCAGTACTTC
TRBV20-1,TRBJ2-3,-,-,CSASLVDTQYF,TGCAGTGCTAGTCTGGTAGATACGCAGTATTTT
TRBV7-2,TRBJ1-5,once,-,CASSLLSGGNQPQHF,TGTGCCAGCAGCTTATTGTCAGGGGGCAATCAGCCCCAGCATTTT
TRBV10-3,TRBJ2-2,-,TRBD2,CAIQGLLAGGGTGELFF,TGTGCCATCCAAGGCCTTCTAGCGGGGGGGGGTACCGGGGAGCTGTTTTTT
TRBV11-3,TRBJ1-1,-,-,CASSLSDYTEAFF,TGTGCCAGCAGCTTGTCAGACTATACTGAAGCTTTCTTT
TRBV19,TRBJ1-5,-,-,CASSIVGGLDQPQHF,TGTGCCAGTAGTATAGTCGGGGGGCTGGATCAGCCCCAGCATTTT
TRBV6-1,TRBJ2-2,-,-,CASTNNANTGELFF,TGTGCCAGCACTAACAACGCGAACACCGGGGAGCTGTTTTTT
TRBV4-1,TRBJ1-2,-,-,CASSHPKGGGRNDGYTF,TGCGCTAGCAGCCATCCGAAGGGGGGGGGCAGGAACGATGGCTACACCTTC
TRBV11-2,TRBJ1-1,-,TRBD1,CASSPGARGGTEAFF,TGTGCCAGCAGCCCAGGCGCCAGGGGGGGGACTGAAGCTTTCTTT
TRBV28,TRBJ1-3,-,TRBD1,CASTQGGSGNTIYF,TGTGCCAGCACCCAAGGGGGCTCGGGTAACACCATATATTTT
TRBV2,TRBJ2-3,-,TRBD2,CASSRLAGKTDTQYF,TGTGCCAGCAGCAGACTAGCGGGGAAAACAGATACGCAGTATTTT
TRBV4-1,TRBJ1-4,few,-,CASSQGNAPTNEKLFF,TGCGCCAGCAGCCAGGGTAACGCTCCAACTAATGAAAAACTGTTTTTT
TRBV19,TRBJ1-5,-,TRBD1,CASKRQGDNQPQHF,TGTGCCAGTAAACGCCAGGGGGACAATCAGCCCCAGCATTTT
TRBV6-4,TRBJ2-3,-,TRBD2,CASSDSRGGTDTQYF,TGTGCCAGCAGTGACTCGCGGGGGGGCACAGATACGCAGTATTTT
TRBV6-5,TRBJ1-2,-,-,CASSLGGRGGYTF,TGTGCCAGCAGTTTAGGGGGGAGGGGTGGCTACACCTTC
TRBV5-1,TRBJ2-5,-,-,CASSLGSIKLETQYF,TGCGCCAGCAGCTTAGGTTCAATCAAGCTGGAGACCCAGTACTTC
TRBV30,TRBJ2-2,-,-,CATTRQANTGELFF,TGTGCCACTACCCGGCAGGCGAACACCGGGGAGCTGTTTTTT
TRBV29-1,TRBJ1-4,-,-,CSAGWANEKLFF,TGCAGCGCCGGATGGGCTAATGAAAAACTGTTTTTT
TRBV11-2,TRBJ1-4,-,-,CASSSGLGEKLFF,TGTGCCAGCAGCTCCGGGCTTGGGGAAAAACTGTTTTTT
TRBV4-1,TRBJ1-2,-,-,CASRGQGNYGYTF,TGCGCCAGCAGAGGCCAGGGGAACTATGGCTACACCTTC
TRBV7-2,TRBJ2-1,-,-,CASSLERGALYEQFF,TGTGCCAGCAGCTTAGAACGGGGGGCGCTTTATGAGCAGTTCTTC
TRBV2,TRBJ1-4,-,-,CASSNITVGIGEKLFF,TGTGCCAGCAGTAACATTACAGTCGGTATCGGTGAAAAACTGTTTTTT
TRBV5-1,TRBJ2-2,-,-,CASSSDTGELFF,TGCGCCAGCAGCTCGGACACCGGGGAGCTGTTTTTT
TRBV6-1,TRBJ1-2,-,TRBD1,CASSEYWDRANYGYTF,TGTGCCAGCAGTGAATACTGGGACAGGGCTAACTATGGCTACACCTTC
TRBV5-1,TRBJ2-5,-,TRBD2,CASSLGSAGAKETQYF,TGCGCCAGCAGCTTGGGGTCAGCGGGGGCAAAAGAGACCCAGTACTTC
TRBV14,TRBJ1-3,-,-,CASSQAGYGNTIYF,TGTGCCAGCAGCCAAGCGGGGTATGGAAACACCATATATTTT
TRBV15,TRBJ1-2,-,TRBD1,CATSRGQGSGYTF,TGTGCCACCAGCAGAGGACAGGGGAGCGGCTACACCTTC
TRBV10-3,TRBJ2-2,once,-,CAIRAGEDTGELFF,TGTGCCATCAGGGCCGGGGAGGACACCGGGGAGCTGTTTTTT
TRBV6-1,TRBJ2-2,-,-,CASPTANTGELFF,TGTGCCAGTCCGACAGCGAACACCGGGGAGCTGTTTTTT
TRBV7-8,TRBJ2-5,-,-,CASSLALGETQYF,TGTGCCAGCAGCTTAGCGTTAGGGGAGACCCAGTACTTC
TRBV5-8,TRBJ1-3,-,-,CASSLRGDSGNTIYF,TGTGCCAGCAGCTTGAGGGGAGACTCTGGAAACACCATATATTTT
TRBV4-1,TRBJ2-5,few,-,CASSQDDGQETQYF,TGCGCCAGCAGCCAAGACGACGGCCAAGAGACCCAGTACTTC